Each of the 10 T cell receptor beta chains below was sequenced from the same sample in a study of blood T cell repertoires in COVID-19 (dated by TCRdb to 2020 to 2021). Library generation was performed with the immunoSEQ multiplex PCR assay. Imported from immuneACCESS, the table was reduced by TCRdb to in-frame sequences with V and J called. These copies leave out some clones; in studies compared against another copy, an unresolved V gene accounts for under half, and the cause of the remainder is not known. This sample holds 200,000 to 250,000 clones; about nine tenths were observed only once. The top ten constitute about 6% of the sample. The sequenced material came from peripheral blood. These receptors were collected from a man older than 75 with acute or convalescent COVID-19.

The J gene is TRBJ2-7, the V gene TRBV5-4, with D perhaps matching TRBD1 (6 bases). The CDR3 has 13 amino acids. Germline CDR1 reads SGHNT; CDR2 reads YYREEE (reference sequence). The V and J ends lost 5 bases and 10 bases respectively, with 19 bases between them. The CDR3 DNA sequence: TGTGCCAGCAGTTATAACCAGGGGTTCGGCCAGTACTTC. Protein: CASSYNQGFGQYF.

The chain has TRBV19 and TRBJ2-5; TRBD1 agrees at 7 bases. The germline CDR1 and CDR2 sequences are LNHDA and SQIVND (reference sequence). V lost 2 bases, J lost 9 bases, and 9 bases stayed unmatched. The CDR3 sequence is 14 residues long. CDR3 residues: CASSIQGVWGAQYF. Written as DNA, the CDR3 is TGTGCCAGTAGTATACAGGGGGTTTGGGGCGCCCAGTACTTC. The whole variable domain, filled in from reference TRBV19 and TRBJ2-5, reads DGGITQSPKYLFRKEGQNVTLSCEQNLNHDAMYWYRQDPGQGLRLIYYSQIVNDFQKGDIAEGYSVSREKKESFPLTVTSAQKNPTAFYLCASSIQGVWGAQYFGPGTRLLVL.

The rearrangement joins TRBV4-1 to TRBJ2-1, with 14 nucleotides matching TRBD2. The trim removed 5 bases at V and 10 bases at J, leaving 7 bases unmatched. CDR1 is MGHRA, CDR2 YSYEKL, per germline. The CDR3 is 15 residues long. CDR3 bases: TGCGCCAGCAGCTGGGGACTAGCGGGAGCGGAGGAGCAGTTCTTC. Its translation: CASSWGLAGAEEQFF.

This chain links TRBV12-3 or TRBV12-4 with TRBJ2-1; D is unclear. The CDR3 runs to 13 residues. Trimming stripped 2 bases from V and 8 bases from J, with 10 bases between. The CDR3 coding sequence is TGTGCCAGCAGTTTATCTTCCTCCGATGAGCAGTTCTTC. Protein product: CASSLSSSDEQFF.

CDR3: CSVVTPGFYEQYV. The CDR3 region has the DNA TGCAGCGTTGTTACTCCAGGATTCTACGAGCAGTACGTC. The chain recombines TRBV29-1 with TRBJ2-7, with D unresolved. Between the trimmed V and J ends, which lost 4 bases and 3 bases, there was a span of 13 bases. Germline assignment: CDR1 SQVTM and CDR2 ANQGSEA. This CDR3 is built from 13 residues.

This clone was recorded once. The chain recombines TRBV28 with TRBJ1-1; D is undetermined. The V end lost 6 bases, the J end lost 1 base, and 15 bases lay between the germline ends. CDR1 MDHEN and CDR2 SYDVKM come from the germline V gene. The CDR3 extends over 15 amino acids. The CDR3 DNA reads as TGTGCCAGCAGCCCCGCTCTTGGGCGGAACACTGAAGCTTTCTTT. This translates into CASSPALGRNTEAFF.

The chain links TRBV10-3 to TRBJ2-7, with 11 bases identical to TRBD1. Unmatched junction bases numbered 3, after V lost 10 bases and J lost 1 base. Germline values: CDR1 ENHRY, CDR2 SYGVKD. The CDR3 has 13 amino acids. For the CDR3, the DNA is TGTGCCACCGGACAGGGGGCTTCCTACGAGCAGTACGTC. Amino acids: CATGQGASYEQYV.

This chain uses TRBV12-3 or TRBV12-4 with TRBJ2-5; D possibly corresponds to TRBD1 (6 bases). The CDR3 has 12 residues. V lost 4 bases, J lost 5 bases, and 8 bases lay in between. CDR3 region: CASSWTAETQYF. In DNA, the CDR3 is TGTGCCAGCAGTTGGACAGCCGAGACCCAGTACTTC.

This chain connects TRBV7-2 to TRBJ1-5, with 9 bases fitting TRBD1. CDR1 and CDR2 from the germline V gene are SGHTA and FQGNSA. Trimming cost V 5 bases and J 6 bases; bases outside gene matches: 5. The CDR3 runs 14 residues. CDR3 protein: CASSRGQGGQPQHF. DNA of the CDR3: TGTGCCAGCAGCCGGGGACAGGGCGGTCAGCCCCAGCATTTT.

V is TRBV9 and J is TRBJ1-4, with 10 bases aligning to TRBD1. V was pared by 5 bases and J by 5 bases, with 6 bases of the junction left unmatched. Germline V gives CDR1 SGDLS, CDR2 YYNGEE. CDR3 size: 15 residues. The CDR3 sequence: CASSPRDRGNEKLFF. The CDR3 coding sequence is TGTGCCAGCAGTCCCCGGGACAGGGGCAATGAAAAACTGTTTTTT.